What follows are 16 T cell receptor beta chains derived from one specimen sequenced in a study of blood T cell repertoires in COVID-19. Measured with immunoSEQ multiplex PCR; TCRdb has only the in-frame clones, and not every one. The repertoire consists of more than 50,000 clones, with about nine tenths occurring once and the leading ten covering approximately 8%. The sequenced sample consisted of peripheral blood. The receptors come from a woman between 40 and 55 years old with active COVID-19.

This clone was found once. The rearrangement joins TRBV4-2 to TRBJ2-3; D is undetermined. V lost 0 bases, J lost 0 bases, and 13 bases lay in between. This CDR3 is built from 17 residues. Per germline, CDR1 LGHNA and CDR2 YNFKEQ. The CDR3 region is CASSQDLRRTSTDTQYF. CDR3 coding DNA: TGTGCCAGCAGCCAAGATTTGCGGAGAACTAGCACAGATACGCAGTATTTT.

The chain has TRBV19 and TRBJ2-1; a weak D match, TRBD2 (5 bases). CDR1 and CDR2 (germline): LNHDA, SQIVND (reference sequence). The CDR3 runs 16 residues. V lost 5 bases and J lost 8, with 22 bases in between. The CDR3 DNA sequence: TGTGCCAGTAGTTCCGATGACGCATCCGAGGGCGATGAGCAGTTCTTC. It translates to CASSSDDASEGDEQFF.

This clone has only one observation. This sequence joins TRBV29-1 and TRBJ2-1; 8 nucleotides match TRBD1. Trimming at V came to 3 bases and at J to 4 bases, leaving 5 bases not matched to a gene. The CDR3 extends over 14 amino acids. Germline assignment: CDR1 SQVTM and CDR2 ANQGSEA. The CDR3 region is CSVDGGQGYNEQFF. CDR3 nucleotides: TGCAGCGTTGACGGAGGACAGGGATACAATGAGCAGTTCTTC.

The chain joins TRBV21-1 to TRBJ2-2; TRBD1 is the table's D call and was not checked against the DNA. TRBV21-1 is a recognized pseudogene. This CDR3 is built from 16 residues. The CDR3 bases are TGTGCCAGCATAGCCCGTGACAGGGAGTACACCGGGGAGCTGTTTTTT. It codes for CASIARDREYTGELFF.

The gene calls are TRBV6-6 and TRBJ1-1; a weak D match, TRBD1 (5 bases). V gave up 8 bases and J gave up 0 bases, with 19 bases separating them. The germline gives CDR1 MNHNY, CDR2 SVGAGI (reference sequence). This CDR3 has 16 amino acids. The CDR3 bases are TGTGCCAGCCGTCTCGTAGGGGAGGGTTTGAACACTGAAGCTTTCTTT. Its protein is CASRLVGEGLNTEAFF.

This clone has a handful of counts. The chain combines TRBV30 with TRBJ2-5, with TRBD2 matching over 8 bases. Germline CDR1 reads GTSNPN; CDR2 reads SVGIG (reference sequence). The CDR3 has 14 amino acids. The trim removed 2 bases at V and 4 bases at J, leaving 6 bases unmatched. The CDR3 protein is CAWSPPGGSETQYF. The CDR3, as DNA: TGTGCCTGGAGTCCCCCGGGGGGGTCAGAGACCCAGTACTTC. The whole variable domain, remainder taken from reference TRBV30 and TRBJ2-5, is SQTIHQWPATLVQPVGSPLSLECTVEGTSNPNLYWYRQAAGRGLQLLFYSVGIGQISSEVPQNLSASRPQDRQFILSSKKLLLSDSGFYLCAWSPPGGSETQYFGPGTRLLVL.

CDR3 protein: CASSLERGAHNEQFF. The CDR3 region has the DNA TGTGCCAGCAGCTTGGAGCGGGGGGCCCACAATGAGCAGTTCTTC. The chain combines TRBV5-4 with TRBJ2-1, with 9 nucleotides matching TRBD2. The CDR3 has 15 amino acids. In germline, CDR1 is SGHNT, CDR2 YYREEE (reference sequence). Losses at the gene ends were 0 bases for V and 5 bases for J; bases not matched to a gene: 3.

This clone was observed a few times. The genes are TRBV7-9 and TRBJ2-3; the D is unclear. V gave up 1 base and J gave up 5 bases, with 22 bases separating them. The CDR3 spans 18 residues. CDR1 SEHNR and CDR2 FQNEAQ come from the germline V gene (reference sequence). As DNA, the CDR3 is TGTGCCAGCAGCTTAGACTCCATGAAGTGGCCACCGGGAGATACGCAGTATTTT. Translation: CASSLDSMKWPPGDTQYF. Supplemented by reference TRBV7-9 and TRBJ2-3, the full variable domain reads DTGVSQNPRHKITKRGQNVTFRCDPISEHNRLYWYRQTLGQGPEFLTYFQNEAQLEKSRLLSDRFSAERPKGSFSTLEIQRTEQGDSAMYLCASSLDSMKWPPGDTQYFGPGTRLTVL.

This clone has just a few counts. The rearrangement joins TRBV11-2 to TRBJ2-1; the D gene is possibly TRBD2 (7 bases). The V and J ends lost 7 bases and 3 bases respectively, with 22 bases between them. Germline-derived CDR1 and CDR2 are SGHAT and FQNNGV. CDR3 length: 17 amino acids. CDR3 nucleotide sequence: TGTGCCAGCACCCCCGGACTGGGGGGGCTGCTCTACAATGAGCAGTTCTTC. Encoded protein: CASTPGLGGLLYNEQFF.

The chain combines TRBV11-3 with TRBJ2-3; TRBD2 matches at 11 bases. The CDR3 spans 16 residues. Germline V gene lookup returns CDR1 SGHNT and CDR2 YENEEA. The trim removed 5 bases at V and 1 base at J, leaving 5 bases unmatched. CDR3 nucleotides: TGTGCCAGCAGCCTGATACTAGCGGGGGGCACAGATACGCAGTATTTT. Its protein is CASSLILAGGTDTQYF.

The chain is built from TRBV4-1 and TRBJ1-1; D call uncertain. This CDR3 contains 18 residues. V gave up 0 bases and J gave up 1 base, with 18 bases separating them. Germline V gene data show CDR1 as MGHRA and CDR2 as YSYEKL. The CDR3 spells CASSQDLEGLGRNTEAFF. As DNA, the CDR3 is TGCGCCAGCAGCCAAGATTTGGAGGGATTGGGTCGGAACACTGAAGCTTTCTTT.

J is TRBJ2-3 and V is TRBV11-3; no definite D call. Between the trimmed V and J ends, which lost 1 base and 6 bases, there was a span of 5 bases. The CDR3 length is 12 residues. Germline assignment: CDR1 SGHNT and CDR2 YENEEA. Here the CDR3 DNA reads TGTGCCAGCAGCTTAGGAGTGGATACGCAGTATTTT. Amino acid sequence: CASSLGVDTQYF.

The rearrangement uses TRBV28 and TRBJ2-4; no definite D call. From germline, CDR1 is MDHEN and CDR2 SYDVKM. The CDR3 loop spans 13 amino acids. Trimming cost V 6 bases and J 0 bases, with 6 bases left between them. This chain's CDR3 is CASSVLAKNIQYF. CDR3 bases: TGTGCCAGCAGCGTTTTAGCCAAAAACATTCAGTACTTC.

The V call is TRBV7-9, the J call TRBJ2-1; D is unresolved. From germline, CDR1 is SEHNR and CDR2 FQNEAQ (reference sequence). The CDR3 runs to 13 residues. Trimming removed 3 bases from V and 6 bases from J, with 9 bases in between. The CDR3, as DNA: TGTGCCAGCAGCTTGGGCGCAGTCAATGAGCAGTTCTTC. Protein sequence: CASSLGAVNEQFF. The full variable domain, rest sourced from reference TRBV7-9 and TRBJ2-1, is DTGVSQNPRHKITKRGQNVTFRCDPISEHNRLYWYRQTLGQGPEFLTYFQNEAQLEKSRLLSDRFSAERPKGSFSTLEIQRTEQGDSAMYLCASSLGAVNEQFFGPGTRLTVL.

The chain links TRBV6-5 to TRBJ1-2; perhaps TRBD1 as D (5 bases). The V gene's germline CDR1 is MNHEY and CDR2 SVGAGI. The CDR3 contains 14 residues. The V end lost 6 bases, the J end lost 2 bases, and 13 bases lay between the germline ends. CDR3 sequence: CASSLGRQNYGYTF. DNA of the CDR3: TGTGCCAGCAGCCTTGGGCGACAGAACTATGGCTACACCTTC.

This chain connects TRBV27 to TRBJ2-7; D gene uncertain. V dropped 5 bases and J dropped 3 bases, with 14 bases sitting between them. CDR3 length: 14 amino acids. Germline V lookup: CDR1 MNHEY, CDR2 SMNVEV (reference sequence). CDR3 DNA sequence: TGTGCCAGCAGTACCGCCGGTCCGAGCTACGAGCAGTACTTC. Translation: CASSTAGPSYEQYF.